The next 16 T cell receptor beta chains were all read from a single sample in a study of T cells after yellow fever vaccination. MiXCR was run by TCRdb on the 5' RACE reads, yielding one entry per CDR3 protein. The repertoire has 300,000 to 400,000 distinct CDR3 sequences, approximately 4.2% of them found once; the top ten carry roughly 26%. This specimen was PBMCs, taken 5 days after the yellow fever booster vaccination. The receptor set was obtained from a man younger than 35 who received the YFV17D yellow fever vaccine.

This clonotype was detected ten times or more. V usage is TRBV27 and J usage is TRBJ2-7; unclear D gene. This CDR3 has 14 residues. From germline, CDR1 is MNHEY and CDR2 SMNVEV (reference sequence). V lost 4 bases and J 2 bases, leaving 12 bases between the germline ends. The chain's CDR3 is CASSSWAGAYEQYF. For the CDR3, the DNA is TGTGCCAGCAGTTCATGGGCAGGCGCCTACGAGCAGTACTTC.

The rearrangement joins TRBV4-3 to TRBJ1-5, with no clear D. This CDR3 contains 15 residues. The germline CDR1 and CDR2 sequences are LGHNA and YSLEER. The ends were cut back, 0 bases at V and 3 bases at J, with 9 bases in the middle. The DNA of the CDR3 is TGCGCCAGCAGCCAAGATGGTCAGGACAATCAGCCCCAGCATTTT. Translating it yields CASSQDGQDNQPQHF.

The genes are TRBV3-1 and TRBJ1-6; D gene unclear. V gave up 0 bases and J gave up 0 bases, with 6 bases separating them. The CDR3 contains 16 residues. Germline CDR1 and CDR2: LGHDT and YNNKEL (reference sequence). The CDR3 bases are TGTGCCAGCAGCCAAGACTGGAGCTCCTATAATTCACCCCTCCACTTT. Its translation is CASSQDWSSYNSPLHF.

This clonotype was counted only a few times. The rearrangement links TRBV4-1 to TRBJ1-5; D unclear. Trimming stripped 1 base from V and 1 base from J, with 8 bases between. Per the germline V gene, CDR1 is MGHRA and CDR2 is YSYEKL. The CDR3 runs to 15 residues. The DNA for the CDR3 is TGCGCCAGCAGCCAAGCGGGCCCAAGCAATCAGCCCCAGCATTTT. Translation gives CASSQAGPSNQPQHF.

This clonotype was seen a handful of times. The CDR3 DNA sequence: TGTGCCACCTCCCCCCCGAACACCGGGGAGCTGTTTTTT. Protein: CATSPPNTGELFF. The rearrangement uses TRBV6-5 and TRBJ2-2; D not resolved. The germline gives CDR1 MNHEY, CDR2 SVGAGI. The CDR3 runs 13 residues. V lost 10 bases and J lost 0, with 9 bases in between.

The rearrangement uses TRBV3-1 and TRBJ1-2, with D tentatively TRBD1 (5 bases). The germline V gene has CDR1 LGHDT and CDR2 YNNKEL (reference sequence). The CDR3 consists of 16 residues. The V end was cut by 4 bases, the J end by 4 bases, with 19 bases between. The CDR3 nucleotides are TGTGCCAGCAGCCGATCTGACATGGGGGAATCCTATGGCTACACCTTC. This gives the protein CASSRSDMGESYGYTF.

Sample share makes this clonotype medium-sized. DNA for the CDR3: TGTGCCAGCAGCCCAACAGGGTTTAGCAATCAGCCCCAGCATTTT. Protein sequence: CASSPTGFSNQPQHF. The V call is TRBV27, the J call TRBJ1-5, with D perhaps TRBD1 (6 bases). Trimming stripped 6 bases from V and 0 bases from J, with 12 bases between. Germline V gene lookup returns CDR1 MNHEY and CDR2 SMNVEV (reference sequence). The CDR3 spans 15 residues.

The chain is built from TRBV4-1 and TRBJ1-3; no clear D gene. The CDR3 has 14 residues. Germline assignment: CDR1 MGHRA and CDR2 YSYEKL. Between the trimmed V and J ends, which lost 4 bases and 4 bases, there was a span of 11 bases. CDR3 in amino acids: CASSLPLGGNTIYF. The CDR3 DNA reads TGCGCCAGCAGCCTCCCCCTGGGCGGAAACACCATATATTTT.

This clonotype was observed at least ten times. J is TRBJ1-3 and V is TRBV5-5; D not resolved. Germline V gene data show CDR1 as SGHKS and CDR2 as YYEKEE (reference sequence). V lost 4 bases, J lost 4 bases, and 15 bases lay in between. This CDR3 region has 15 residues. This chain's CDR3 is CASSTDGNFGNTIYF. The CDR3 DNA follows: TGTGCCAGCAGCACGGACGGGAACTTCGGAAACACCATATATTTT.

This clonotype has at least ten counts. The rearrangement links TRBV11-2 to TRBJ1-5; 10 nucleotides align to TRBD1. This CDR3 spans 16 amino acids. Germline V CDR1 and CDR2: SGHAT, FQNNGV. For the CDR3, the DNA is TGTGGGCCGGGACAGGGGTCTTATTATAGCAATCAGCCCCAGCATTTT. Amino acid sequence: CGPGQGSYYSNQPQHF.

This clonotype was detected ten times or more. The rearrangement uses TRBV5-1 and TRBJ2-1; no clear D. This CDR3 region has 14 residues. CDR1 and CDR2 from the germline V gene are SGHRS and YFSETQ. The V and J ends lost 4 bases and 8 bases respectively, with 16 bases between them. CDR3 region: CASSTHVGFHEQFF. The CDR3 DNA reads as TGCGCCAGCAGCACCCACGTCGGGTTCCATGAGCAGTTCTTC.

J is TRBJ2-5 and V is TRBV3-1; maybe TRBD1 (6 bases). The CDR3 extends over 13 amino acids. V lost 6 bases to trimming and J lost 4 bases, with 12 bases between them. From germline, CDR1 is LGHDT and CDR2 YNNKEL (reference sequence). CDR3 coding DNA: TGTGCCAGCAGGGAGACAGGCACAGAGACCCAGTACTTC. Amino acids: CASRETGTETQYF.

This clonotype was seen a handful of times. The chain is built from TRBV15 and TRBJ2-3, with 7 bases fitting TRBD1. J lost 6 bases, V lost 1 base, and 4 bases had no gene match. There are 14 residues in the CDR3. Germline V CDR1 and CDR2: LNHNV, YYDKDF (reference sequence). The CDR3 DNA is TGTGCCACCAGCAGAGGCAGGGGGTGGGATACGCAGTATTTT. It encodes CATSRGRGWDTQYF. The full variable domain, with the rest looked up from reference TRBV15 and TRBJ2-3, is DAMVIQNPRYQVTQFGKPVTLSCSQTLNHNVMYWYQQKSSQAPKLLFHYYDKDFNNEADTPDNFQSRRPNTSFCFLDIRSPGLGDTAMYLCATSRGRGWDTQYFGPGTRLTVL.

There are many counts of this clonotype. The CDR3, as DNA: TGCGCCAGCAGCTTGTTGGGATCCTCGGGAACTGAAGCTTTCTTT. Encoded protein: CASSLLGSSGTEAFF. The rearrangement uses TRBV5-1 and TRBJ1-1; D is undetermined. Trimming shortened V by 1 base and J by 5 bases, and 15 bases separated the two germline ends. CDR1 SGHRS and CDR2 YFSETQ come from the germline V gene. This CDR3 is 15 amino acids long.

This clonotype was found a few times. V usage is TRBV5-1 and J usage is TRBJ2-1; D may be TRBD1 or TRBD2 (5 bases each). CDR3 size: 18 residues. The germline CDR1 and CDR2 sequences are SGHRS and YFSETQ. V was pared by 0 bases and J by 0 bases, with 16 bases between. The CDR3 loop reads CASSLEPSGASSYNEQFF. The CDR3 coding sequence is TGCGCCAGCAGCTTGGAACCCTCCGGGGCGAGCTCCTACAATGAGCAGTTCTTC.

This clonotype was seen more than once but under ten times. V is TRBV27 and J is TRBJ2-5; 9 bases line up with TRBD2. Germline V gene data show CDR1 as MNHEY and CDR2 as SMNVEV (reference sequence). The CDR3 covers 17 residues. The V and J ends lost 2 bases and 2 bases, in that order; junction bases with no gene match: 9. For the CDR3, the DNA is TGTGCCAGCAGTTTAATGGGCGGGGGGGCCGAACAAGAGACCCAGTACTTC. Translating it yields CASSLMGGGAEQETQYF.